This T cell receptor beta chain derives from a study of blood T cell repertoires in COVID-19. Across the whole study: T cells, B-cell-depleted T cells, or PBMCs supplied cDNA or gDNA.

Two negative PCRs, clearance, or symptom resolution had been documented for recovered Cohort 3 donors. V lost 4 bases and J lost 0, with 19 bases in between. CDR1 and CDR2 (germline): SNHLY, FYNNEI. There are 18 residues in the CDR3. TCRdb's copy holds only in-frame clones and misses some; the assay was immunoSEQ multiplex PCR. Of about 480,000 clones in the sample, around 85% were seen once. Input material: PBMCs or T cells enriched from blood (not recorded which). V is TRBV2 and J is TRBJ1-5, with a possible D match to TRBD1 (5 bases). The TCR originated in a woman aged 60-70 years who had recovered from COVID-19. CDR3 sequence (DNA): TGTGCCAGCAGTGTAGCCAGGGATGCTGGATATAGCAATCAGCCCCAGCATTTT. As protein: CASSVARDAGYSNQPQHF.